Listed here are 21 T cell receptor beta chains from one sample, sequenced in a study of T cells in Graves' hyperthyroidism and ophthalmopathy. TCR beta CDR3 region amplification was performed from RNA transcripts. First-round RT-PCR of the TCR CDR3 relied on the HTBI primer set. TCRdb independently ran MiXCR on the multiplex PCR reads; one entry per CDR3 protein. The sample includes hundreds of thousands of distinct CDR3 sequences, 38% of them seen just once. The sequencing sample was made of blood. The receptors stem from a man between 18 and 29 years old with Graves' hyperthyroidism.

The J gene is TRBJ2-2, the V gene TRBV20-1, with a tentative D call TRBD2 (5 bases). Between the trimmed V and J ends, which lost 2 bases and 6 bases, there was a span of 16 bases. There are 15 residues in the CDR3. Germline values: CDR1 DFQATT, CDR2 SNEGSKA (reference sequence). The CDR3 DNA is TGCAGTGCTAGATCGGGAACGCGGTTGGCCGGGGAGCTGTTTTTT. Translating gives CSARSGTRLAGELFF.

V gene TRBV6-6 combines with J gene TRBJ2-7, with D maybe TRBD1 (5 bases). V lost 10 bases, J lost 0 bases, and 10 bases lay in between. Per the germline V gene, CDR1 is MNHNY and CDR2 is SVGAGI (reference sequence). The CDR3 consists of 12 residues. The CDR3 protein is CATQGGSYEQYF. The CDR3 bases are TGTGCCACGCAGGGCGGCTCCTACGAGCAGTACTTC.

The gene calls are TRBV29-1 and TRBJ2-3; 9 bases line up with TRBD1. This CDR3 is built from 13 residues. Germline V CDR1 and CDR2: SQVTM, ANQGSEA. DNA of the CDR3: TGCAGTGCCGGGACAGGGATCGCAGATACGCAGTATTTT. Translated: CSAGTGIADTQYF.

This sequence joins TRBV12-3 or TRBV12-4 and TRBJ2-2; TRBD2 matches 8 bases. The CDR3 contains 15 residues. The trim removed 10 bases at V and 3 bases at J, leaving 10 bases unmatched. In DNA form, the CDR3 reads TGTGCCACCAGAAGTCGGGGGGGCCACACCGGGGAGCTGTTTTTT. Amino acid sequence: CATRSRGGHTGELFF.

To note about this clonotype: One junction end does not reproduce the germline sequence, and a read error may be involved. This chain joins TRBV7-6 and TRBJ1-4; no definite D call. The CDR3 sequence is 16 residues long. From germline, CDR1 is SGHVS and CDR2 FNYEAQ. The CDR3 loop reads CASSQDRLPANEKLFF. In nucleotides, the CDR3 is TGCGCCAGCAGCCAAGATCGGTTGCCCGCTAATGAAAAACTGTTTTTT.

This clonotype was counted many times. The CDR3, as DNA: TGTGCCAGCAGCTTATACGAGGGAGCGAAGTACGAGCAGTACTTC. Translating it yields CASSLYEGAKYEQYF. This chain joins TRBV7-8 and TRBJ2-7; perhaps TRBD2 as D (5 bases). Trimming removed 2 bases from V and 4 bases from J, with 15 bases in between. The CDR3 runs to 15 residues. Per the germline V gene, CDR1 is SGHVS and CDR2 is FQNEAQ.

V usage is TRBV2 and J usage is TRBJ2-2, with 9 bases matching TRBD1. The CDR3 covers 15 residues. V dropped 5 bases and J dropped 3; count of bases not matched to a gene: 4. Germline CDR1 reads SNHLY; CDR2 reads FYNNEI. CDR3 DNA: TGTGCCAGCAGTTCGGACAGGGGTCACACCGGGGAGCTGTTTTTT. Translating gives CASSSDRGHTGELFF.

Notes on this clonotype: One end of the junction varies from germline; a read error may be responsible. The V and J genes are TRBV7-9 and TRBJ2-7; 7 positions match TRBD1. The CDR3 sequence is 17 residues long. Germline values: CDR1 SEHNR, CDR2 FQNEAQ (reference sequence). The CDR3, as DNA: TGCGCCAGCAGCCCACTCACTTCGGGACAGTATAGCTACGAGCAGTACTTC. This encodes CASSPLTSGQYSYEQYF.

The V gene is TRBV29-1, the J gene TRBJ2-1; the D call may be TRBD1 or TRBD2 (5 bases each). Between the trimmed V and J ends, which lost 7 bases and 9 bases, there was a span of 13 bases. The CDR3 loop spans 11 amino acids. Per the germline V gene, CDR1 is SQVTM and CDR2 is ANQGSEA. The chain's CDR3 is CSANRGAEQFF. For the CDR3, the DNA is TGCAGCGCCAATAGAGGGGCTGAGCAGTTCTTC.

This clonotype was observed a handful of times. The rearrangement joins TRBV19 to TRBJ1-1, with D uncertain. V was cut by 7 bases and J by 0 bases, with 9 bases left in between. Germline-derived CDR1 and CDR2 are LNHDA and SQIVND (reference sequence). The CDR3 is 13 amino acids. CDR3 amino acids: CASTTELNTEAFF. In DNA form, the CDR3 reads TGTGCCAGTACCACAGAATTGAACACTGAAGCTTTCTTT.

The chain joins TRBV15 to TRBJ1-2; D gene uncertain. This CDR3 contains 11 residues. Trimming shortened V by 5 bases and J by 8 bases, and 9 bases separated the two germline ends. Germline V lookup: CDR1 LNHNV, CDR2 YYDKDF (reference sequence). The CDR3 sequence is CATSPSEGYTF. The CDR3 region has the DNA TGTGCCACCAGCCCCTCCGAGGGCTACACCTTC.

V gene TRBV7-6 combines with J gene TRBJ2-7; 7 positions agree with TRBD1. This CDR3 region has 13 residues. Unmatched junction bases numbered 4, after V lost 5 bases and J lost 3 bases. Per germline, CDR1 SGHVS and CDR2 FNYEAQ. The CDR3 DNA follows: TGTGCCAGCAGCAAAGGGGGCAACTACGAGCAGTACTTC. It yields the protein CASSKGGNYEQYF.

This clonotype appeared many times. The J gene is TRBJ1-5, the V gene TRBV5-1, with a weak D call TRBD1 (5 bases). CDR1 and CDR2 from the germline V gene are SGHRS and YFSETQ. Trimming cost V 0 bases and J 3 bases, with 10 bases left between them. The CDR3 extends over 15 amino acids. CDR3 in amino acids: CASSLAGAYNQPQHF. The CDR3 DNA reads TGCGCCAGCAGCTTGGCCGGGGCGTACAATCAGCCCCAGCATTTT.

This clonotype was found many times. The chain recombines TRBV7-6 with TRBJ1-2; D gene ambiguous. The V end lost 4 bases, the J end lost 2 bases, and 14 bases lay between the germline ends. The CDR3 sequence is 15 residues long. Germline loops: CDR1 SGHVS, CDR2 FNYEAQ. The chain's CDR3 is CASSSPLAGNYGYTF. The CDR3 DNA reads TGTGCCAGCAGCTCCCCCTTGGCCGGAAACTATGGCTACACCTTC.

The V gene is TRBV6-5, the J gene TRBJ1-5; D not resolved. Per germline, CDR1 MNHEY and CDR2 SVGAGI. Trimming stripped 6 bases from V and 9 bases from J, with 15 bases between. CDR3 size: 13 residues. The CDR3 region has the DNA TGTGCCAGCAGGCGGAACCTACGAGGGCCCCAGCATTTT. Translating it yields CASRRNLRGPQHF.

As regards this clonotype: Just one base apart from a much larger clone, this may be a read error. V and J are TRBV7-9 and TRBJ1-3; D remains unclear. The germline V gene encodes CDR1 SEHNR and CDR2 FQNEAQ (reference sequence). The CDR3 has 14 amino acids. The CDR3 DNA is TGTGCCAGCAGCTCGCTGGGAGACGGAAGCACCATATATTTT. Residues: CASSSLGDGSTIYF. The variable domain in full, completed from reference TRBV7-9 and TRBJ1-3, reads DTGVSQNPRHKITKRGQNVTFRCDPISEHNRLYWYRQTLGQGPEFLTYFQNEAQLEKSRLLSDRFSAERPKGSFSTLEIQRTEQGDSAMYLCASSSLGDGSTIYFGEGSWLTVV.

This clonotype has at least ten counts. The gene calls are TRBV15 and TRBJ2-5; 8 nucleotides match TRBD1. V shed 9 bases and J 2 bases; nucleotides not matched to a gene: 5. Germline lookup yields CDR1 LNHNV and CDR2 YYDKDF (reference sequence). The CDR3 length is 13 residues. The CDR3 loop is CATENRGQETQYF. The CDR3 coding sequence is TGTGCCACGGAGAACAGGGGGCAAGAGACCCAGTACTTC.

This rearrangement joins TRBV5-1 to TRBJ2-2; TRBD1 is a possible D gene (6 bases). The CDR3 sequence is 18 residues long. V lost 0 bases and J 4 bases, leaving 19 bases between the germline ends. Germline V lookup: CDR1 SGHRS, CDR2 YFSETQ. The CDR3 sequence: CASSLEVWSGVGTGELFF. The CDR3 coding sequence is TGCGCCAGCAGCTTGGAAGTCTGGTCAGGGGTTGGCACCGGGGAGCTGTTTTTT.

This chain uses TRBV7-2 with TRBJ2-7; 7 bases fit TRBD2. This CDR3 contains 17 residues. In germline, CDR1 is SGHTA, CDR2 FQGNSA. Unmatched junction bases numbered 13, after V lost 5 bases and J lost 0 bases. The chain's CDR3 is CASSPRLADISSYEQYF. CDR3 bases: TGTGCCAGCAGCCCAAGACTAGCCGATATCAGCTCCTACGAGCAGTACTTC.

This clonotype showed up just a few times. This chain connects TRBV12-3 or TRBV12-4 to TRBJ1-2, with 9 positions matching TRBD1. The CDR3 is 14 residues long. V shed 7 bases, J shed 4 bases, and the junction held 7 bases outside the gene matches. The CDR3 DNA is TGTGCCAGCACCTTGGGGACAGGGAGCTATGGCTACACCTTC. Protein: CASTLGTGSYGYTF.

This clonotype was detected a few times. The chain uses TRBV5-1 and TRBJ2-7; 7 nucleotides agree with TRBD2. The trim removed 4 bases at V and 5 bases at J, leaving 15 bases unmatched. This CDR3 region has 16 residues. Germline assignment: CDR1 SGHRS and CDR2 YFSETQ. The CDR3, as DNA: TGCGCCAGCAGCCCCTCATGGGAGGGCTGGGGGAACGAGCAGTACTTC. Protein: CASSPSWEGWGNEQYF.